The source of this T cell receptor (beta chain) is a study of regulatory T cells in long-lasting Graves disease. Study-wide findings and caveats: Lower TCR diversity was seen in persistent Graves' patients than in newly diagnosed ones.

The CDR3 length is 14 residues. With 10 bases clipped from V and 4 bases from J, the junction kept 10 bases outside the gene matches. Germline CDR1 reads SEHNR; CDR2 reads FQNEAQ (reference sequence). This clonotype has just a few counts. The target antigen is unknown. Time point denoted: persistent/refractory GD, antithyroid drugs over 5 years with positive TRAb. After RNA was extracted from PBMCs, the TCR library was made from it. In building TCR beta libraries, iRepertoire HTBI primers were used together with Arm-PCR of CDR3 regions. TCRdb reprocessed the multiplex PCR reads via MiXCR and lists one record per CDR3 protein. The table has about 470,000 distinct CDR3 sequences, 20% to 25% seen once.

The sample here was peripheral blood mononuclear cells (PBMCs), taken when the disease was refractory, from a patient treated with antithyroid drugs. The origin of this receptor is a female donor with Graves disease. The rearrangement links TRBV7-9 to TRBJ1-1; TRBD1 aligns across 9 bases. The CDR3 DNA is TGTGCCACCCAGGGACAGGGATTTTCCACTGAAGCTTTCTTT. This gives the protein CATQGQGFSTEAFF.